This T cell receptor (beta chain) derives from a study of blood T cells in healthy people across ages. Overall study: Using template switching, researchers captured about one barcoded beta molecule for each two T cells. Overall study findings and caveats: Versus aged donors, long-lived donors had higher diversity and more naive CD4+ cells. Expanded clonotype shifts may have been confounded, as the donors had an unknown CMV status.

This CDR3 has 15 amino acids. In germline, CDR1 is SGHTA, CDR2 FQGTGA. Trimming cost V 6 bases and J 2 bases; bases outside gene matches: 8. A second PCR of about 6 to 12 cycles used a sample-barcoded 5' primer and a J-beta primer mix. TCRdb reprocessed the 5' RACE reads with MiXCR, giving one entry per CDR3 protein. Of around 1,000,000 distinct CDR3 sequences in the sample, about 25% were seen once. Concerning this clonotype: Its antigen is unidentified.

The same data also contributed to another study, on T cells of mothers and their children. That source reports: The authors identified no persistent microchimeric T cell clones.

Specimen: blood. The rearrangement uses TRBV7-3 and TRBJ2-5; 8 bases match TRBD1. This clonotype was obtained from a girl aged 2 to 9 in good health. CDR3 in DNA: TGTGCCAGCAGTGCGACAGGGGTCCCACAAGAGACCCAGTACTTC. Its protein product is CASSATGVPQETQYF.